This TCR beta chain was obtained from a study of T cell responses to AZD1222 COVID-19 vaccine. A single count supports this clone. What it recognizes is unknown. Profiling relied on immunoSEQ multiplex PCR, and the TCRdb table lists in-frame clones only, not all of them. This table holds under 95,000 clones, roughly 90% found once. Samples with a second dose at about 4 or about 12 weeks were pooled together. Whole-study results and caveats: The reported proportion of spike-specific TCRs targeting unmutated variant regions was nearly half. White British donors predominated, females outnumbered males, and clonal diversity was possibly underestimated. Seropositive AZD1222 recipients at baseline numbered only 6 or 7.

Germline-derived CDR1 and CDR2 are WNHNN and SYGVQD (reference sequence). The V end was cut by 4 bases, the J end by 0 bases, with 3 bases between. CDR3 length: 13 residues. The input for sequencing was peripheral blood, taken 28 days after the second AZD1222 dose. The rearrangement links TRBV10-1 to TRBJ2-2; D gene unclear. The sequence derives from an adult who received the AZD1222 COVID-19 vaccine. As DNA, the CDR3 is TGCGCCAGCAGTGCTTCGAACACCGGGGAGCTGTTTTTT. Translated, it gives CASSASNTGELFF.